The 27 T cell receptor beta chains in this list originate from one sample, sequenced in a study of T cell repertoires in cytomegalovirus infection. TCRdb re-analysed the reads in MiXCR, keeping a single row per CDR3 protein. The profile covers fewer than 550,000 distinct CDR3 sequences, with more than 25% appearing a single time and about 13% taken by the ten largest. The specimen sequenced was PBMCs. All receptors derive from a human donor in good health (CMV status not recorded). Some clones in this sample may be carry-over from other donors' samples.

The rearrangement links TRBV15 to TRBJ2-2; D remains unclear. The CDR3 is made up of 13 amino acids. Trimming pared 4 bases from V and 7 bases from J, leaving 10 bases between. Germline CDR1 LNHNV, CDR2 YYDKDF (reference sequence). In DNA, the CDR3 is TGTGCCACCAGCAAAGGGTTGTACGGGGAGCTGTTTTTT. Protein sequence: CATSKGLYGELFF.

This clonotype was seen a handful of times. The V and J genes are TRBV11-2 and TRBJ1-1; D ambiguous. Per the germline V gene, CDR1 is SGHAT and CDR2 is FQNNGV. The CDR3 sequence is 12 residues long. V lost 4 bases and J 1 base, leaving 4 bases between the germline ends. The CDR3 coding sequence is TGTGCCAGCAGCTCCCAGAACACTGAAGCTTTCTTT. Amino acids: CASSSQNTEAFF.

The genes are TRBV12-3 or TRBV12-4 and TRBJ2-5; D call uncertain. This CDR3 comprises 16 residues. Trimming pared 0 bases from V and 1 base from J, leaving 12 bases between. CDR3 nucleotides: TGTGCCAGCAGTTTAGCGCTCGGCACTTTCCAAGAGACCCAGTACTTC. This sequence encodes CASSLALGTFQETQYF.

V gene TRBV7-2 combines with J gene TRBJ2-5; D is ambiguous. The germline CDR1 and CDR2 sequences are SGHTA and FQGNSA. V dropped 5 bases and J dropped 2 bases, with 15 bases sitting between them. The CDR3 length is 15 residues. The CDR3 is CASSPRSTQQETQYF. The CDR3 nucleotides are TGTGCCAGCAGCCCCCGGAGCACCCAGCAAGAGACCCAGTACTTC. The whole variable domain, filled in from reference TRBV7-2 and TRBJ2-5, reads GAGVSQSPSNKVTEKGKDVELRCDPISGHTALYWYRQSLGQGLEFLIYFQGNSAPDKSGLPSDRFSAERTGGSVSTLTIQRTQQEDSAVYLCASSPRSTQQETQYFGPGTRLLVL.

The sample holds a few counts of this clonotype. The chain carries TRBV12-5 and TRBJ2-7; weak D call: TRBD2 (6 bases). Deletions cut 2 bases from V and 4 bases from J, with 24 bases between. This CDR3 region has 18 residues. Germline V gives CDR1 LGHNT, CDR2 FRNRAP. CDR3 amino acids: CASGLWFSAEGQIYEQYF. The CDR3 bases are TGTGCTAGTGGTTTGTGGTTCTCGGCGGAGGGGCAGATTTACGAGCAGTACTTC.

Note on this clonotype: Sequence at one end of the junction differs from germline and may be a read error. J is TRBJ2-4 and V is TRBV12-3 or TRBV12-4; D may be TRBD1 or TRBD2 (5 bases each). This CDR3 has 13 residues. The CDR3 spells CASSLWEPDIQHF. In DNA, the CDR3 is TGTGCCAGCAGTTTATGGGAGCCGGACATTCAGCACTTC.

The V gene is TRBV3-1, the J gene TRBJ2-1, with 14 bases fitting TRBD2. CDR3 length: 19 residues. Germline V gene data show CDR1 as LGHDT and CDR2 as YNNKEL (reference sequence). Trimming cost V 2 bases and J 2 bases; bases outside gene matches: 8. This CDR3 is CASSQLGLAGERTYNEQFF. In DNA, the CDR3 is TGTGCCAGCAGCCAATTGGGACTAGCGGGAGAGAGGACCTACAATGAGCAGTTCTTC.

This clonotype was counted only a few times. J is TRBJ1-1 and V is TRBV6-2 or TRBV6-3; D is perhaps TRBD1 (5 bases). Per the germline V gene, CDR1 is MNHEY and CDR2 is SVGEGT. This CDR3 contains 15 residues. V was clipped by 8 bases and J by 6 bases, with 22 bases between them. Here the CDR3 DNA reads TGTGCCAGCCGGGACCCGAGAATGAACGGGGCTGAAGCTTTCTTT. It is translated as CASRDPRMNGAEAFF.

The CDR3: CASSPYFGTGEDQPQHF. CDR3 bases: TGTGCCAGCAGCCCTTATTTCGGGACAGGGGAGGATCAGCCCCAGCATTTT. The chain couples TRBV7-9 to TRBJ1-5; TRBD1 matches at 10 bases. V lost 5 bases and J lost 5; bases outside the gene matches: 12. The CDR3 contains 17 residues. Germline V CDR1 and CDR2: SEHNR, FQNEAQ (reference sequence).

The chain employs TRBV20-1 and TRBJ1-1, with 9 bases matching TRBD1. Per the germline V gene, CDR1 is DFQATT and CDR2 is SNEGSKA (reference sequence). The CDR3 totals 14 residues. J was trimmed by 11 bases and V by 3 bases; bases with no gene match: 13. This CDR3 is CSASSRDRAGGAFF. The CDR3 coding sequence is TGCAGTGCTAGCAGTCGGGACAGGGCGGGGGGGGCTTTCTTT.

This clonotype has only a few counts. This sequence joins TRBV19 and TRBJ2-3, with TRBD1 matching over 9 bases. The CDR3 consists of 16 residues. The J segment lost 1 base and the V segment lost 5 bases, leaving 7 bases of the junction unmatched. Per the germline V gene, CDR1 is LNHDA and CDR2 is SQIVND (reference sequence). In DNA form, the CDR3 reads TGTGCCAGTAGTGTCGGGACAGGGTTTGGCACAGATACGCAGTATTTT. Amino acid sequence: CASSVGTGFGTDTQYF.

This clonotype was observed a handful of times. The chain links TRBV7-2 to TRBJ2-1; 9 nucleotides align to TRBD2. Germline V CDR1 and CDR2: SGHTA, FQGNSA. V lost 1 base and J lost 4; bases outside the gene matches: 14. The CDR3 runs to 19 residues. CDR3 protein: CASSLGPPAGGIRYNEQFF. In nucleotides, the CDR3 is TGTGCCAGCAGCTTAGGGCCTCCAGCGGGAGGTATACGGTACAATGAGCAGTTCTTC.

The chain combines TRBV15 with TRBJ2-1; D is possibly TRBD2 (5 bases). CDR1 and CDR2 from the germline V gene are LNHNV and YYDKDF (reference sequence). The CDR3 spans 15 residues. V was trimmed by 5 bases and J by 6 bases, leaving 17 bases between them. The CDR3: CATSPEGLPSNEQFF. The CDR3 region has the DNA TGTGCCACCAGCCCTGAAGGACTGCCCTCCAATGAGCAGTTCTTC.

The rearrangement uses TRBV6-1 and TRBJ2-7; D call uncertain. V lost 5 bases to trimming and J lost 2 bases, with 13 bases between them. The CDR3 has 14 amino acids. The V gene's germline CDR1 is MNHNS and CDR2 SASEGT. The CDR3 protein is CASSYNPQTYEQYF. The DNA of the CDR3 is TGTGCCAGCAGTTACAATCCCCAGACCTACGAGCAGTACTTC.

The CDR3 DNA follows: TGTGCCACCAGTGATTTAAGAAGCACAGATACGCAGTATTTT. As protein: CATSDLRSTDTQYF. The chain employs TRBV24-1 and TRBJ2-3; no clear D. CDR1 is KGHDR, CDR2 SFDVKD, per germline. Trimming stripped 1 base from V and 0 bases from J, with 4 bases between. The CDR3 totals 14 residues.

This clonotype was observed a handful of times. The CDR3 spells CASAKKGRRLHSNQPQHF. The CDR3 coding sequence is TGCGCCAGCGCTAAGAAGGGAAGGCGACTTCATAGCAATCAGCCCCAGCATTTT. The chain recombines TRBV4-3 with TRBJ1-5; no definite D call. The CDR3 covers 18 residues. The germline V gene has CDR1 LGHNA and CDR2 YSLEER. The V end lost 8 bases, the J end lost 0 bases, and 23 bases lay between the germline ends.

This sequence joins TRBV25-1 and TRBJ1-1, with D uncertain. The CDR3 is 14 amino acids. Between the trimmed V and J ends, which lost 6 bases and 0 bases, there was a span of 11 bases. CDR1 and CDR2 (germline): MGHDK, SYGVNS. CDR3 nucleotides: TGTGCCAGCAGGGGGAGGGCCCTGAACACTGAAGCTTTCTTT. Amino acids: CASRGRALNTEAFF.

The chain employs TRBV12-3 or TRBV12-4 and TRBJ2-1, with 9 bases that match TRBD2. J gave up 5 bases and V 4 bases, and 6 bases lay outside the gene matches. The CDR3 is 15 residues long. CDR3 loop: CASSSLAGANNEQFF. Written as DNA, the CDR3 is TGTGCCAGCAGTTCACTAGCGGGCGCAAACAATGAGCAGTTCTTC.

The chain employs TRBV28 and TRBJ2-3; 7 bases are shared with TRBD2. CDR3 size: 16 residues. V was pared by 4 bases and J by 3 bases, with 10 bases of the junction left unmatched. CDR1 MDHEN and CDR2 SYDVKM come from the germline V gene. The DNA for the CDR3 is TGTGCCAGCAGTTCGAGGGTCCTGGGGGGGACAGATACGCAGTATTTT. Its translation is CASSSRVLGGTDTQYF. Looking up the rest from reference TRBV28 and TRBJ2-3 gives the full variable domain: DVKVTQSSRYLVKRTGEKVFLECVQDMDHENMFWYRQDPGLGLRLIYFSYDVKMKEKGDIPEGYSVSREKKERFSLILESASTNQTSMYLCASSSRVLGGTDTQYFGPGTRLTVL.

This clonotype was detected many times. The chain couples TRBV7-2 to TRBJ1-2; a weak D match, TRBD1 (6 bases). CDR3 size: 15 residues. Trimming left V 4 bases short and J 4 bases short, with 16 bases between. Germline V gives CDR1 SGHTA, CDR2 FQGNSA. CDR3 nucleotide sequence: TGTGCCAGCAGCTCAGGGGCCAGGGGCCCCTATGGCTACACCTTC. This codes for CASSSGARGPYGYTF.

The J gene is TRBJ1-1, the V gene TRBV20-1; no firm D call. Trimming removed 3 bases at V and 0 bases at J, with 8 bases between. The CDR3 sequence is 13 residues long. From germline, CDR1 is DFQATT and CDR2 SNEGSKA (reference sequence). The CDR3 coding sequence is TGCAGTGCTAGCGGGGTTATGAACACTGAAGCTTTCTTT. This sequence encodes CSASGVMNTEAFF.

This clonotype came up a few times. The chain joins TRBV12-5 to TRBJ2-3, with D perhaps matching TRBD1 (5 bases). This CDR3 contains 14 residues. CDR1 LGHNT and CDR2 FRNRAP come from the germline V gene. Trimming cost V 2 bases and J 2 bases, with 8 bases left between them. CDR3 sequence (DNA): TGTGCTAGTGGTTTGAACAGGATCACAGATACGCAGTATTTT. This encodes CASGLNRITDTQYF.

This clonotype came up a few times. V usage is TRBV6-6 and J usage is TRBJ2-6; D might be TRBD1 (5 bases). The CDR3 spans 18 residues. The germline CDR1 and CDR2 sequences are MNHNY and SVGAGI (reference sequence). The V end lost 3 bases, the J end lost 0 bases, and 15 bases lay between the germline ends. CDR3 sequence reads: CASSYKGRASSGANVLTF. DNA for the CDR3: TGTGCCAGCAGTTATAAGGGCAGGGCTAGCTCTGGGGCCAACGTCCTGACTTTC.

The chain links TRBV11-2 to TRBJ2-1, with D maybe TRBD1 (5 bases). Germline loops: CDR1 SGHAT, CDR2 FQNNGV. Between the trimmed V and J ends, which lost 2 bases and 7 bases, there was a span of 21 bases. The CDR3 consists of 17 residues. In DNA form, the CDR3 reads TGTGCCAGCAGCTTATACCCGGCCCAACTCAAGGGGAATGAGCAGTTCTTC. Its translation: CASSLYPAQLKGNEQFF.

At least ten counts were recorded for this clonotype. The rearrangement links TRBV7-2 to TRBJ2-5, with D possibly TRBD2 on 6 matching bases. This CDR3 spans 16 amino acids. V was clipped by 0 bases and J by 5 bases, with 16 bases between them. CDR1 SGHTA and CDR2 FQGNSA come from the germline V gene. CDR3: CASSLAVREVSETQYF. The DNA for the CDR3 is TGTGCCAGCAGCTTAGCAGTCAGGGAGGTCTCCGAGACCCAGTACTTC.

This sequence joins TRBV5-1 and TRBJ2-4; the match to TRBD1 covers 10 bases. This CDR3 contains 17 residues. CDR1 SGHRS and CDR2 YFSETQ come from the germline V gene. V shed 3 bases and J 2 bases; nucleotides not matched to a gene: 8. The CDR3 nucleotides read TGCGCCAGCAGCTCTGCGATGGACAGGGGGACCAAAAACATTCAGTACTTC. It is translated as CASSSAMDRGTKNIQYF.

The V and J genes are TRBV20-1 and TRBJ2-1; perhaps TRBD2 as D (6 bases). Looked up from germline, CDR1 is DFQATT and CDR2 is SNEGSKA (reference sequence). The V and J ends lost 2 bases and 1 base respectively, with 27 bases between them. CDR3 length: 20 amino acids. The CDR3 sequence is CSARSSLEAIAVGSYNEQFF. The CDR3 DNA follows: TGCAGTGCTAGATCGTCCCTCGAGGCAATAGCGGTAGGGTCCTACAATGAGCAGTTCTTC.